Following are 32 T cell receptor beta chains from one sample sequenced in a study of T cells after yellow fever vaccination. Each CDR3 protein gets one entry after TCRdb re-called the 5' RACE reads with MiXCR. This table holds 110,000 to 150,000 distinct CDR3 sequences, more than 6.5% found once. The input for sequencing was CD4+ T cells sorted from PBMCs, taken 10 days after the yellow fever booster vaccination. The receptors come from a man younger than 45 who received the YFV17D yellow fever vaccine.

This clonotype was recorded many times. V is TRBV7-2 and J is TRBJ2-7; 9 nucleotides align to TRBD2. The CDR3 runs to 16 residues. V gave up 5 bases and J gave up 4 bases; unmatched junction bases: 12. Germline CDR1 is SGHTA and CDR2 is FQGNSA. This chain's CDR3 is CASSTTSGLGFYEQYF. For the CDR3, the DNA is TGTGCCAGCAGCACAACTAGCGGGCTAGGGTTTTACGAGCAGTACTTC.

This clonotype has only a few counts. In DNA form, the CDR3 reads TGTGCCACCGAGCCCCGGGGGAACACCGGGGAGCTGTTTTTT. Translated, it gives CATEPRGNTGELFF. The V and J genes are TRBV24-1 and TRBJ2-2; tentative D call: TRBD2 (5 bases). Germline V gives CDR1 KGHDR, CDR2 SFDVKD. This CDR3 contains 14 residues. V lost 9 bases and J 1 base, leaving 11 bases between the germline ends.

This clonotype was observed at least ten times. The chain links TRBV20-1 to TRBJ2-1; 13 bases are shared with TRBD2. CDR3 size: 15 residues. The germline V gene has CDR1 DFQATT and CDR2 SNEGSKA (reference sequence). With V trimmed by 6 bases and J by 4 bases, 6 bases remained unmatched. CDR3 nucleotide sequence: TGCAGTGCAATGGGACTAGCGGGATTATACAATGAGCAGTTCTTC. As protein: CSAMGLAGLYNEQFF.

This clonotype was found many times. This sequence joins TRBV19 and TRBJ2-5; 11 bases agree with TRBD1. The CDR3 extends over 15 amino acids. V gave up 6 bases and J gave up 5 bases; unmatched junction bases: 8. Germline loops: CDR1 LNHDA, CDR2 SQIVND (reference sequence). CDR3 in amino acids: CASSPGTGGSETQYF. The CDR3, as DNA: TGTGCCAGTAGCCCCGGGACAGGGGGATCGGAGACCCAGTACTTC.

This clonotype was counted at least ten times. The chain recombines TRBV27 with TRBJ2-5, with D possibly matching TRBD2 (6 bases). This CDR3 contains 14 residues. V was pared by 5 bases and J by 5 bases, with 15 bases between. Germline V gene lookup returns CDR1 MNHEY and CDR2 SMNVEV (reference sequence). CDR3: CASSSPGVGETQYF. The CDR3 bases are TGTGCCAGCAGTAGTCCGGGGGTAGGGGAGACCCAGTACTTC.

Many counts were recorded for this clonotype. CDR3 DNA: TGCAGTGCTAGAGATCAAAGGACTAGACCCTACGAGCAGTACTTC. It is translated as CSARDQRTRPYEQYF. This chain connects TRBV20-1 to TRBJ2-7; 7 bases match TRBD2. The CDR3 runs to 15 residues. V lost 0 bases, J lost 2 bases, and 7 bases stayed unmatched. Germline V gene sequence: CDR1 DFQATT, CDR2 SNEGSKA (reference sequence).

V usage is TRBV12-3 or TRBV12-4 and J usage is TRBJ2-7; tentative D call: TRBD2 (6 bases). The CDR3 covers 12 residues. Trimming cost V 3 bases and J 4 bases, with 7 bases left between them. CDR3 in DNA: TGTGCCAGCAGTTTTGGGAGGTACGAGCAGTACTTC. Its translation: CASSFGRYEQYF.

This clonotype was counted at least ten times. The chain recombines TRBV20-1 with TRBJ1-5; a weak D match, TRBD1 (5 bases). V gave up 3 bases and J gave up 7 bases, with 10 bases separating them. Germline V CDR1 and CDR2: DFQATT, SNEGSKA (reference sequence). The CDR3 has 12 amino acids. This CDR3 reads CSARAGNQPQHF. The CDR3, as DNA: TGCAGTGCTAGGGCAGGGAACCAGCCCCAGCATTTT.

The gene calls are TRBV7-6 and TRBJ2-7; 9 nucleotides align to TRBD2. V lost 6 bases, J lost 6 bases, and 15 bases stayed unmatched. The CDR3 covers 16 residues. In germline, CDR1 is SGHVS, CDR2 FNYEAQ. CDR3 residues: CASSPNFGGRGSEQYF. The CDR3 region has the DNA TGTGCCAGCAGTCCAAACTTCGGCGGGAGGGGGAGCGAGCAGTACTTC.

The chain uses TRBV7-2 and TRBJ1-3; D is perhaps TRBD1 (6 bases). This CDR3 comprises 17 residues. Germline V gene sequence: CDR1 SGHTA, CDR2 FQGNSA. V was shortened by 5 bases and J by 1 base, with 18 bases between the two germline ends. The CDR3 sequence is CASSTRATGLSGNTIYF. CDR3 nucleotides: TGTGCCAGCAGCACAAGGGCGACAGGTCTGTCTGGAAACACCATATATTTT. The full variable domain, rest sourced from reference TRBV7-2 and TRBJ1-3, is GAGVSQSPSNKVTEKGKDVELRCDPISGHTALYWYRQSLGQGLEFLIYFQGNSAPDKSGLPSDRFSAERTGGSVSTLTIQRTQQEDSAVYLCASSTRATGLSGNTIYFGEGSWLTVV.

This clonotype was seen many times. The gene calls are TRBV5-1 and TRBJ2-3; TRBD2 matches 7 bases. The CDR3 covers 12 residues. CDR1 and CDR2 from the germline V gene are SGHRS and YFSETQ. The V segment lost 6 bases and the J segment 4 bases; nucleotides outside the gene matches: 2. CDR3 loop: CASTSGSDTQYF. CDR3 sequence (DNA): TGCGCCAGCACTAGCGGCTCAGATACGCAGTATTTT.

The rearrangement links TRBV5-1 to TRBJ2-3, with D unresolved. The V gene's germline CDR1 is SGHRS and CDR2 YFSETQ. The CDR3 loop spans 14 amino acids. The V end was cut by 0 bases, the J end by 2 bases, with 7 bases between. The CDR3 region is CASSLADYTDTQYF. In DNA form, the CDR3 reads TGCGCCAGCAGCTTGGCAGATTACACAGATACGCAGTATTTT.

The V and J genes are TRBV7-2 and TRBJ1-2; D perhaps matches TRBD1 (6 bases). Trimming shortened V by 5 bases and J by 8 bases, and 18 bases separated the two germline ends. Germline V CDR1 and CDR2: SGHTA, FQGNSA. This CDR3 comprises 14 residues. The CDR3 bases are TGTGCCAGCAGCCCCCCGGGGGGCCCTCAAGGCTACACCTTC. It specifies CASSPPGGPQGYTF.

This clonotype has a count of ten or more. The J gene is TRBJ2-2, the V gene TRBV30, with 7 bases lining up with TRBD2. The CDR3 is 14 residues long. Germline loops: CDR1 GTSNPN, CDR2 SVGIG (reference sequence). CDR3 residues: CAYLAGILTGELFF. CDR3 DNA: TGTGCATACTTAGCGGGTATCCTCACCGGGGAGCTGTTTTTT.

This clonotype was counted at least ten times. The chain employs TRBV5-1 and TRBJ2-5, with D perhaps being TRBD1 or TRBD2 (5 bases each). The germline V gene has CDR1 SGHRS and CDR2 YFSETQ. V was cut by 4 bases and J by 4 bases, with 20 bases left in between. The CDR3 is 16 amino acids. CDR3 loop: CASSPTGTRAGETQYF. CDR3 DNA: TGCGCCAGCAGCCCGACCGGGACCCGGGCCGGAGAGACCCAGTACTTC.

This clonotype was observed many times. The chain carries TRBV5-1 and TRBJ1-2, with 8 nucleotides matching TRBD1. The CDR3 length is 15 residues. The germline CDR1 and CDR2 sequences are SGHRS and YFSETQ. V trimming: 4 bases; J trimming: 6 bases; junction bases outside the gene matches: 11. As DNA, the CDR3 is TGCGCCAGCAGCGTCACTTCAGGGGGCAGGAATGGCTACACCTTC. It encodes CASSVTSGGRNGYTF.

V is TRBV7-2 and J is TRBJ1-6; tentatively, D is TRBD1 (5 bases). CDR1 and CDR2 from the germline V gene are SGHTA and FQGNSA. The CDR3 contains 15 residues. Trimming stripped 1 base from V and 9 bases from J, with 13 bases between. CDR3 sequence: CASSLVQAVISPLHF. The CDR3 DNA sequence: TGTGCCAGCAGCTTAGTACAGGCTGTAATTTCACCCCTCCACTTT.

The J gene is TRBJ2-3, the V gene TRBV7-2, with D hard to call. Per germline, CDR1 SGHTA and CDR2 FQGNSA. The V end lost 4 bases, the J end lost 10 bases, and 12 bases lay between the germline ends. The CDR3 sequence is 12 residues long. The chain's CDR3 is CASSSQVGPQYF. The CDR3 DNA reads TGTGCCAGCAGCTCTCAGGTCGGTCCGCAGTATTTT.

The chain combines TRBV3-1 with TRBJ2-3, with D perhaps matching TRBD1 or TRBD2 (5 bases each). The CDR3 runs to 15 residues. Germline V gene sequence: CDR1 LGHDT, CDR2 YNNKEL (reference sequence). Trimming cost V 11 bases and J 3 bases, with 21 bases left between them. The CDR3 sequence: CASSYRGPSTDTQYF. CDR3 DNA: TGTGCCTCCAGCTACCGGGGCCCTTCGACAGATACGCAGTATTTT.

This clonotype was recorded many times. This CDR3 reads CASSYLPGWNYGYTF. The CDR3 nucleotides read TGTGCCAGCAGTTACTTACCAGGTTGGAACTATGGCTACACCTTC. This chain uses TRBV6-5 with TRBJ1-2; D gene unclear. The V gene lost 1 base and the J gene lost 2 bases, with 11 bases spanning the gap. Germline values: CDR1 MNHEY, CDR2 SVGAGI. CDR3 length equals 15 residues.

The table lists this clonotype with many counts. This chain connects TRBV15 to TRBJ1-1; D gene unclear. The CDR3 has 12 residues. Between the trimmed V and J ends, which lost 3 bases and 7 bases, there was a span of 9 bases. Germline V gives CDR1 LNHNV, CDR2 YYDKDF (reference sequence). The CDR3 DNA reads TGTGCCACCAGCAGGATCTCGGGTGAAGCTTTCTTT. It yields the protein CATSRISGEAFF.

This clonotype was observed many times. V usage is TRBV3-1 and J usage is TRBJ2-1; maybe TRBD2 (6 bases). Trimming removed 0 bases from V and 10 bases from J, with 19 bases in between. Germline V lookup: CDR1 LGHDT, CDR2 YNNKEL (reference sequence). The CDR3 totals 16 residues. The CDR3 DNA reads TGTGCCAGCAGCCAAGAGTTGCGGCTTAGCGGCGAAGAGCAGTTCTTC. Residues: CASSQELRLSGEEQFF.

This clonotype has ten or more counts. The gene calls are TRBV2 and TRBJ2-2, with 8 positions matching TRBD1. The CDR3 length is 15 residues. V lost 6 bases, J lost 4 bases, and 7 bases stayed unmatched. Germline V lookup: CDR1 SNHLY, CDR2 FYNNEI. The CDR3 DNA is TGTGCCAGCAGCGACAGGGGTGTCGGCACCGGGGAGCTGTTTTTT. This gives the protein CASSDRGVGTGELFF.

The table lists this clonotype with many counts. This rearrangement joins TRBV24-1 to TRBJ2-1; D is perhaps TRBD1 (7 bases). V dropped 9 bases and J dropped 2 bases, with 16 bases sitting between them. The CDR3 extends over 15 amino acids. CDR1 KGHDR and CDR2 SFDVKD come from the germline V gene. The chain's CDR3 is CATGRRDRAYNEQFF. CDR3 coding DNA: TGTGCCACCGGCCGGAGGGACAGAGCCTACAATGAGCAGTTCTTC.

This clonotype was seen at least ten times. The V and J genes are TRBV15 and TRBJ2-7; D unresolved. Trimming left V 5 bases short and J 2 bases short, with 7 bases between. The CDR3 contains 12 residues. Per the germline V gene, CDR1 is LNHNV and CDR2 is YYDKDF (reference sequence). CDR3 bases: TGTGCCACCAGCTCCCTGACCTACGAGCAGTACTTC. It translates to CATSSLTYEQYF.

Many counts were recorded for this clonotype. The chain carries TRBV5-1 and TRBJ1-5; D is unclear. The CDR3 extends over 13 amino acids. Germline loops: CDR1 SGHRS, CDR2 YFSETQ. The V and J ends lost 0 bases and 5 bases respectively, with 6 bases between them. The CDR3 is CASSLGNDQPQHF. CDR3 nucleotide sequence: TGCGCCAGCAGCTTGGGGAACGATCAGCCCCAGCATTTT.

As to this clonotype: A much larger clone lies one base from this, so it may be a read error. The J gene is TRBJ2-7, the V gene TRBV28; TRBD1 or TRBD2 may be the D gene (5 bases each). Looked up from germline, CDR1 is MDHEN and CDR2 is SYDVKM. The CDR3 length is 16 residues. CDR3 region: CVSSGRDAQAPYEQYF. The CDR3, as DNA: TGTGTCAGCAGTGGCCGGGACGCTCAAGCACCTTACGAGCAGTACTTC.

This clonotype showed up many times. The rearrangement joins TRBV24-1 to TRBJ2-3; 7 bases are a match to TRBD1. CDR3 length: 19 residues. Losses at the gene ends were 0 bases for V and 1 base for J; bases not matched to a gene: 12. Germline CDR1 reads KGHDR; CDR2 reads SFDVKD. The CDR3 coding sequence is TGTGCCACCAGTGATTTGCGAGGGGGCGCGAGTTCTCGCACAGATACGCAGTATTTT. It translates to CATSDLRGGASSRTDTQYF.

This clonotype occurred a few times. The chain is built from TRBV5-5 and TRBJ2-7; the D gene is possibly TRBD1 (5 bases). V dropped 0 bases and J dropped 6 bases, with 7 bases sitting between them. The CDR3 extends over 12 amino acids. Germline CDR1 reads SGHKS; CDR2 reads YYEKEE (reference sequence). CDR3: CASSLGRVEQYF. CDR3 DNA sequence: TGTGCCAGCAGCTTGGGCAGGGTCGAGCAGTACTTC.

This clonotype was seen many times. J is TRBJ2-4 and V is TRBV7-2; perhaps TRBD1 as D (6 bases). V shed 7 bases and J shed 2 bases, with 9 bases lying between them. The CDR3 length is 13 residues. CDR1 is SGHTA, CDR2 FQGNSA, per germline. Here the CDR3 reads CASNQGSKNIQYF. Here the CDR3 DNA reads TGTGCCAGCAACCAGGGGTCCAAAAACATTCAGTACTTC.

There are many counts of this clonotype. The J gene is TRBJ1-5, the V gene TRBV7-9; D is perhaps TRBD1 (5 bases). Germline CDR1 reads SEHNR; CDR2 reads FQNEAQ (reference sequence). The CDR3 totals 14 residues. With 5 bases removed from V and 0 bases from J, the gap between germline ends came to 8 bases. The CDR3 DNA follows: TGTGCCAGCAGCAGGGGAAATAGCAATCAGCCCCAGCATTTT. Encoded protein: CASSRGNSNQPQHF. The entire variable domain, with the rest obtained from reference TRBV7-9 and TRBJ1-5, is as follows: DTGVSQNPRHKITKRGQNVTFRCDPISEHNRLYWYRQTLGQGPEFLTYFQNEAQLEKSRLLSDRFSAERPKGSFSTLEIQRTEQGDSAMYLCASSRGNSNQPQHFGDGTRLSIL.

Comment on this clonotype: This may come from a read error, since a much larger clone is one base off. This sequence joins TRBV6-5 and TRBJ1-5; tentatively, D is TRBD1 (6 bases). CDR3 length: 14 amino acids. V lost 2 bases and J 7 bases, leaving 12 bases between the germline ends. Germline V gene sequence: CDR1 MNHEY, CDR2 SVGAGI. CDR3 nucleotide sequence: TGTGCCAGCAGTTACAGGCAGGGGCGCCAGCCCCAGCATTTT. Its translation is CASSYRQGRQPQHF.